This TCR beta chain stems from a study of T cells in Graves' hyperthyroidism and ophthalmopathy. Study-wide results and limits: Separation of ophthalmopathy from stable hyperthyroidism was achieved by a 13 V-J model.

Amplification of TCR beta CDR3 regions was performed using RNA transcripts as template. HTBI primers were used for first-round RT-PCR of the TCR CDR3. TCRdb re-called the multiplex PCR reads through MiXCR, storing one row per CDR3 protein. Of 350,000 to 400,000 distinct CDR3 sequences listed, 19% were seen once; the top ten hold 3.7%. The germline gives CDR1 ENHRY, CDR2 SYGVKD. The V segment lost 1 base and the J segment 3 bases; nucleotides outside the gene matches: 6. CDR3 size: 16 residues. This clonotype was detected ten times or more. Its antigen is currently unknown. V is TRBV10-3 and J is TRBJ1-5; TRBD1 matches at 7 bases. This sequence was found in a young woman with Graves' hyperthyroidism. Sample: blood. The DNA for the CDR3 is TGTGCCATCAGTGAGTTGTGGACAGGTCTCAATCAGCCCCAGCATTTT. This codes for CAISELWTGLNQPQHF.